A selection of T cell receptor beta chains follows, all from one sample in a study of blood T cell repertoires in COVID-19. Clones were read by immunoSEQ multiplex PCR, and TCRdb kept only the in-frame ones, dropping some. The data hold just over 250,000 clones, with roughly 86% observed a single time. The sequenced sample consisted of peripheral blood. The receptors come from a woman in her fifties or sixties with acute or convalescent COVID-19. Both conserved end residues are part of each CDR3. The D gene is left open where the match is weak. A clone size is listed for some rows: how often the clone was seen (once, few, many), or a class if it is expanded.

len	d_gene	j_gene	v_gene	abundance	CDR3nt	CDR3aa
14	-	TRBJ1-1	TRBV10-3	-	TGTGCCATCAGTGAAGGTGGGGGCATGACTGAAGCTTTCTTT	CAISEGGGMTEAFF
14	TRBD2	TRBJ2-7	TRBV5-6	-	TGTGCCAGCAGCTTATTTAGGCGGGAGAACGAGCAGTACTTC	CASSLFRRENEQYF
14	-	TRBJ2-2	TRBV24-1	-	TGTGCCACCAGTGATACCAGGAACACCGGGGAGCTGTTTTTT	CATSDTRNTGELFF
19	TRBD1	TRBJ1-6	TRBV11-3	-	TGTGCCAGCAGCCCGCTCTTCGTCAGGACAGGGGGCGAGAGATCACCCCTCCACTTT	CASSPLFVRTGGERSPLHF
14	-	TRBJ2-7	TRBV24-1	-	TGTGCCACCCGGCGCGGAATCGCCTCCTACGAGCAGTACTTC	CATRRGIASYEQYF
14	TRBD2	TRBJ2-5	TRBV15	-	TGTGCCACCAGCAACGGGGGGGAAGGGGAGACCCAGTACTTC	CATSNGGEGETQYF
15	-	TRBJ2-7	TRBV10-3	-	TGTGCCATCAGCCCGGGTCCCCGCGGTTCCTACGAGCAGTACTTC	CAISPGPRGSYEQYF
12	-	TRBJ2-4	TRBV25-1	few	TGTGCCAGCAGTGGACAGATCGACATTCAGTACTTC	CASSGQIDIQYF
15	TRBD1	TRBJ1-6	TRBV7-2	-	TGTGCCAGCAGCTCACAGGGGGCAGCTAATTCACCCCTCCACTTT	CASSSQGAANSPLHF
15	TRBD1	TRBJ1-2	TRBV6-4	-	TGTGCCAGCAGTGCAGGACAGGGGGCCCTCTATGGCTACACCTTC	CASSAGQGALYGYTF
13	-	TRBJ1-6	TRBV6-5	-	TGTGCCAGCAGCCGAGCGGGCAATTCACCCCTCCACTTT	CASSRAGNSPLHF
16	TRBD2	TRBJ2-5	TRBV4-3	-	TGCGCCAGCAGCCAGACCCGGAGCGGGAGTGTGGAGACCCAGTACTTC	CASSQTRSGSVETQYF
19	-	TRBJ2-2	TRBV12-5	-	TGTGCTAGTGGTTTGGTAGGGCCCGGGACAACCTTGAACACCGGGGAGCTGTTTTTT	CASGLVGPGTTLNTGELFF
16	TRBD2	TRBJ2-5	TRBV9	-	TGTGCCAGCAGCGTGGGAGTAGCGGGAGCCCAAGAGACCCAGTACTTC	CASSVGVAGAQETQYF
14	-	TRBJ2-2	TRBV7-8	-	TGTGCCAGCAGCTTGAACACCAGGGGTAGGGAGCTGTTTTTT	CASSLNTRGRELFF
17	-	TRBJ2-1	TRBV4-3	few	TGCGCCAGCAGCCAAGGGGTCCTGCAGGGTGCCTACAATGAGCAGTTCTTC	CASSQGVLQGAYNEQFF
17	TRBD2	TRBJ2-1	TRBV18	-	TGTGCCAGCTCACCTCGGGTTAGCGGGAGTCCCTACAATGAGCAGTTCTTC	CASSPRVSGSPYNEQFF
14	-	TRBJ2-7	TRBV28	-	TGTGCCAGCACCCTGGGGACTTTAGTCGCTGAGCAGTACTTC	CASTLGTLVAEQYF